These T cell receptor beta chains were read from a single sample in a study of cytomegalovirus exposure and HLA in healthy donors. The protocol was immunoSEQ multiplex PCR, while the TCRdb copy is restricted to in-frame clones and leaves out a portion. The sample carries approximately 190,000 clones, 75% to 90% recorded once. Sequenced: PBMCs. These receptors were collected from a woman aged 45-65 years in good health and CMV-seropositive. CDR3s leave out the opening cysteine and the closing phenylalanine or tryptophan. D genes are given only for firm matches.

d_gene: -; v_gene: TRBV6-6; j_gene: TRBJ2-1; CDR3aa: ASSYNGFRDEQF
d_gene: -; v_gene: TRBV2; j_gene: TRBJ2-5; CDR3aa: ASSVGGETQY
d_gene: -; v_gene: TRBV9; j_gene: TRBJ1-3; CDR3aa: ASSETSRVENTIY
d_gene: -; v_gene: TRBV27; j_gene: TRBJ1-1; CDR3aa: ASRSTGGGRDTEAF
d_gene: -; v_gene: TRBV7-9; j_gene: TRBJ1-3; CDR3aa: ASSFHRDIGY
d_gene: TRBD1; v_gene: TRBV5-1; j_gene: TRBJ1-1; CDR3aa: ASSSDRGAF
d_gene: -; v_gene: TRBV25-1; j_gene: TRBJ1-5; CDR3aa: ASSGHLSNQPQH
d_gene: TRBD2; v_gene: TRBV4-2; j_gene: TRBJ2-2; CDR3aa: ASSGMERGLTGELF
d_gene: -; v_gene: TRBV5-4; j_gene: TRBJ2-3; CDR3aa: ASSPGGSRGGTDTQY
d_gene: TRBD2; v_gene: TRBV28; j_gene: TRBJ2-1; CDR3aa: ASSLAGDLNEQF
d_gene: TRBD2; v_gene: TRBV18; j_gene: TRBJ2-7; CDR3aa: ASSPPSLAGGTTKQY
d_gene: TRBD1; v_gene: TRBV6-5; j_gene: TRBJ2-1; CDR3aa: ASSRQGKTYNEQF
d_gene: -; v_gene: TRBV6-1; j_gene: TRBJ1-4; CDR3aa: ASSVKRGTNEKLF
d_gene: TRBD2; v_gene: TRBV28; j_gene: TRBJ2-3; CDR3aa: ASSFPLAGPADTQY
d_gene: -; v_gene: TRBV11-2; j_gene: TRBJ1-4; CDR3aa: ASSLVGATNEKLF
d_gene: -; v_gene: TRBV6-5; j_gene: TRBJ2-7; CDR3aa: ASSYSRTAMAEQY